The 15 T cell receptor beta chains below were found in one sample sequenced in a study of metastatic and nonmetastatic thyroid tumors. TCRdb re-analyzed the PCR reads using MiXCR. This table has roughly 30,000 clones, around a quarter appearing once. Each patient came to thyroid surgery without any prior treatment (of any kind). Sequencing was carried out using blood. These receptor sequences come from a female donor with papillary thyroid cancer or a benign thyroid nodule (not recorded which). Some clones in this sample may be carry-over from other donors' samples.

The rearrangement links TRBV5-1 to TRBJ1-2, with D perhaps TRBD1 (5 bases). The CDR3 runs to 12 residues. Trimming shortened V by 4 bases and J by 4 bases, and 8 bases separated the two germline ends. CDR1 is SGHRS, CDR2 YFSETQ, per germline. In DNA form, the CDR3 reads TGCGCCAGCAGCGGGGCAGGCTATGGCTACACCTTC. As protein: CASSGAGYGYTF.

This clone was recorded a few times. The CDR3 spells CATSRDWSYEQYF. CDR3 in DNA: TGTGCCACCAGCAGAGATTGGTCTTACGAGCAGTACTTC. The chain links TRBV15 to TRBJ2-7; D gene uncertain. This CDR3 has 13 residues. The V gene lost 0 bases and the J gene lost 4 bases, with 7 bases spanning the gap. The germline CDR1 and CDR2 sequences are LNHNV and YYDKDF (reference sequence).

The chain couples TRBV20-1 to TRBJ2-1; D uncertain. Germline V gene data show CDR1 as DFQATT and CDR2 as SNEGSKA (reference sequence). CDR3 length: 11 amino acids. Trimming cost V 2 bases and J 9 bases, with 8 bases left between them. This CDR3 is CSARKDIEQFF. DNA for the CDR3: TGCAGTGCTAGAAAGGATATTGAGCAGTTCTTC.

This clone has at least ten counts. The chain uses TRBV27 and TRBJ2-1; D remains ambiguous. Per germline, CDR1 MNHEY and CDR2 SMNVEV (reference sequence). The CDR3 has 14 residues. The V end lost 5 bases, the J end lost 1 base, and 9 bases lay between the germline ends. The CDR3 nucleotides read TGTGCCAGCAGTGCCGACTGGTCCTACAATGAGCAGTTCTTC. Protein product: CASSADWSYNEQFF.

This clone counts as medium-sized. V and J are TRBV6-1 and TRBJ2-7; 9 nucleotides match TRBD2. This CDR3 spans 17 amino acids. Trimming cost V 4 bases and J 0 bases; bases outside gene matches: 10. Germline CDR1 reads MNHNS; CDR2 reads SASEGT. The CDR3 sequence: CASSVIPRLAVSYEQYF. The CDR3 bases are TGTGCCAGCAGTGTCATACCTCGACTAGCGGTCTCCTACGAGCAGTACTTC.

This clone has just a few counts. The CDR3 DNA reads as TGTGCCAGCAGTTACGAGGGGGCAATTCTAGGCACTGAAGCTTTCTTT. Its translation is CASSYEGAILGTEAFF. The rearrangement links TRBV6-2 or TRBV6-3 to TRBJ1-1; 7 nucleotides line up with TRBD1. This CDR3 is 16 amino acids long. CDR1 MNHEY and CDR2 SVGEGT come from the germline V gene. Germline trimming cut 2 bases from V and 4 bases from J; bases unmatched to any gene: 10.

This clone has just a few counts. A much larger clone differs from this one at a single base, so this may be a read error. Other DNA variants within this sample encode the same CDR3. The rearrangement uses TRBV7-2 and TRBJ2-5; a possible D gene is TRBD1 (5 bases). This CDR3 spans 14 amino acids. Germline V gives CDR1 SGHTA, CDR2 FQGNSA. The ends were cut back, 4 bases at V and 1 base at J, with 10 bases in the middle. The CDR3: CASSSGWRQETQYF. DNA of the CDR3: TGTGCCAGCAGCTCAGGGTGGCGCCAAGAGACCCAGTACTTC.

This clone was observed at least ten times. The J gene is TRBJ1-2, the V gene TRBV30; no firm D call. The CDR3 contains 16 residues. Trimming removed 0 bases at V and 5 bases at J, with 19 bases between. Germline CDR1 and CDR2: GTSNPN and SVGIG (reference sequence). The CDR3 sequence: CAWSVGSRPLIYGYTF. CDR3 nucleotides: TGTGCCTGGAGTGTGGGGTCCCGACCCCTCATTTATGGCTACACCTTC.

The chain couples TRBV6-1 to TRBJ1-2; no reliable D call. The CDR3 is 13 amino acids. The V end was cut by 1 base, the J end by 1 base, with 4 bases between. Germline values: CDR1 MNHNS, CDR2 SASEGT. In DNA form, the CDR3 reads TGTGCCAGCAGTGAAGTGGGTAACTATGGCTACACCTTC. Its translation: CASSEVGNYGYTF.

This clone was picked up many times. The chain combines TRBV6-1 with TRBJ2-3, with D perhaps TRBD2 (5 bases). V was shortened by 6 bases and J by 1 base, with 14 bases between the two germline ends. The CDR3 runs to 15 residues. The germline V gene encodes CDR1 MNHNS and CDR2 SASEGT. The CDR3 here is CASSRRTIGTDTQYF. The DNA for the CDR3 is TGTGCCAGCAGCCGGAGGACGATTGGCACAGATACGCAGTATTTT.

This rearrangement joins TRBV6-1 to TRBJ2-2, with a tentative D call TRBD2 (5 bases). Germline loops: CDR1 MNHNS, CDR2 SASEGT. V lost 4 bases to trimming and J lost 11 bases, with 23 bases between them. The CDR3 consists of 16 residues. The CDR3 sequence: CASSADPGKASVELFF. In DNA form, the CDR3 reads TGTGCCAGCAGTGCTGACCCGGGGAAAGCCTCCGTTGAGCTGTTTTTT.

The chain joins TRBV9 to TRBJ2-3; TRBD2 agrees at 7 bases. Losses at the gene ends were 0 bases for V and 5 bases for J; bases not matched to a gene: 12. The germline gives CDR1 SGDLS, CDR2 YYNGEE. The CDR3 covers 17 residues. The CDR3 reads CASSVDVGGVGIDTQYF. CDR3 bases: TGTGCCAGCAGCGTAGACGTGGGAGGGGTGGGGATAGATACGCAGTATTTT.

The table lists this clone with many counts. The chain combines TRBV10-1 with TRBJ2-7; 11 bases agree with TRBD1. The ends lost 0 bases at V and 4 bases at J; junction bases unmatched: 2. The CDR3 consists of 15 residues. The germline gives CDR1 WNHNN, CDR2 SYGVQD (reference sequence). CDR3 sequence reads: CASSESRDRGYEQYF. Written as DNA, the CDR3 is TGCGCCAGCAGTGAGTCAAGGGACAGGGGGTACGAGCAGTACTTC.

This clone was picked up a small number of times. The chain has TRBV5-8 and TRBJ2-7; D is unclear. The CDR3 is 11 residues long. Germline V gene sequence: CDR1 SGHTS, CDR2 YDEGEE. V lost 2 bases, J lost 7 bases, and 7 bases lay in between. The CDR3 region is CASSLKTEQYF. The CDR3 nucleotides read TGTGCCAGCAGCTTAAAGACTGAGCAGTACTTC.

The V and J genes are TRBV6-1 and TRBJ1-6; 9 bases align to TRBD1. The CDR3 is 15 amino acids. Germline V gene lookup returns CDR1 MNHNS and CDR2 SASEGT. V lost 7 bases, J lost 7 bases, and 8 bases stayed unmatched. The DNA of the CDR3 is TGTGCCAGCATCCAACAGGGGGCAGGGAATTCACCCCTCCACTTT. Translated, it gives CASIQQGAGNSPLHF.